This entry lists 25 T cell receptor beta chains sequenced from one sample in a study of blood T cell repertoires in COVID-19. The method was immunoSEQ multiplex PCR; TCRdb's version includes in-frame clones alone and lacks a portion of them. This repertoire shows over 60,000 clones, approximately 85% found once; its top ten account for around 32%. Specimen: peripheral blood. The origin of the receptors is a woman over 75 with active or convalescent COVID-19.

J is TRBJ2-5 and V is TRBV4-1; TRBD2 matches at 10 bases. Trimming took 1 base from V and 3 from J; bases not matched to a gene: 14. This CDR3 has 19 amino acids. Germline loops: CDR1 MGHRA, CDR2 YSYEKL. The CDR3 nucleotides are TGCGCCAGCAGCCAAGTATTTTCTCTTTCCGGACTAGCGGAAGAGACCCAGTACTTC. Residues: CASSQVFSLSGLAEETQYF.

This clone was seen a few times. The genes are TRBV4-1 and TRBJ2-3; 7 bases are shared with TRBD1. This CDR3 is built from 16 residues. CDR1 and CDR2 from the germline V gene are MGHRA and YSYEKL. J gave up 3 bases and V 1 base, and 7 bases lay outside the gene matches. The chain's CDR3 is CASSQGLAGGTDTQYF. CDR3 nucleotide sequence: TGCGCCAGCAGCCAAGGGTTGGCAGGGGGTACAGATACGCAGTATTTT.

The J gene is TRBJ1-5, the V gene TRBV6-5, with unresolved D. CDR3 length: 14 amino acids. Germline CDR1 and CDR2: MNHEY and SVGAGI. Trimming took 9 bases from V and 9 from J, leaving 21 bases between them. Here the CDR3 DNA reads TGTGCCAGGTTCAATAGGTCGCGGCTAGGGCCCCAGCATTTT. Translating it yields CARFNRSRLGPQHF.

J is TRBJ2-5 and V is TRBV4-1; unclear D gene. Trimming stripped 0 bases from V and 4 bases from J, with 9 bases between. CDR1 is MGHRA and CDR2 is YSYEKL in the germline V gene. CDR3 length equals 14 residues. CDR3 in amino acids: CASSQELRRETQYF. The CDR3 nucleotides are TGCGCCAGCAGCCAAGAACTGCGGAGAGAGACCCAGTACTTC.

The rearrangement uses TRBV9 and TRBJ2-5; 7 bases agree with TRBD2. CDR1 SGDLS and CDR2 YYNGEE come from the germline V gene. The CDR3 length is 16 residues. V was pared by 4 bases and J by 1 base, with 10 bases of the junction left unmatched. CDR3 bases: TGTGCCAGCAGCCGGACCGGGGGGAGGGGCCAAGAGACCCAGTACTTC. It encodes CASSRTGGRGQETQYF.

The V call is TRBV5-1, the J call TRBJ1-1, with TRBD1 matching 9 bases. V was pared by 1 base and J by 3 bases, with 7 bases of the junction left unmatched. The CDR3 length is 16 residues. Germline V CDR1 and CDR2: SGHRS, YFSETQ. CDR3 sequence reads: CASSLILTGGHTEAFF. The CDR3 DNA is TGCGCCAGCAGCTTGATCCTAACAGGGGGCCACACTGAAGCTTTCTTT.

V is TRBV6-6 and J is TRBJ2-7, with D maybe TRBD1 (5 bases). The CDR3 loop spans 13 amino acids. V lost 6 bases and J lost 2, with 11 bases in between. Germline V gene data show CDR1 as MNHNY and CDR2 as SVGAGI (reference sequence). The DNA for the CDR3 is TGTGCCAGCAGCACCGACAGAGCCTACGAGCAGTACTTC. Amino acids: CASSTDRAYEQYF.

This chain joins TRBV18 and TRBJ2-5; D is perhaps TRBD1 (6 bases). Germline assignment: CDR1 KGHSH and CDR2 LQKENI. The V gene lost 6 bases and the J gene lost 5 bases, with 19 bases spanning the gap. CDR3 length: 15 amino acids. Here the CDR3 DNA reads TGTGCCAGCTCTCCCGACAGGAGCAGTATGGAGACCCAGTACTTC. This codes for CASSPDRSSMETQYF.

This rearrangement joins TRBV5-4 to TRBJ1-4; 7 nucleotides agree with TRBD1. This CDR3 has 14 residues. V was clipped by 1 base and J by 12 bases; unmatched bases: 9. The germline CDR1 and CDR2 sequences are SGHNT and YYREEE (reference sequence). CDR3 DNA: TGTGCCAGCAGCTTGTTTCAGGGACAGAGGGAACTGTTTTTT. It specifies CASSLFQGQRELFF.

The V and J genes are TRBV4-1 and TRBJ2-4; D perhaps matches TRBD2 (7 bases). Trimming cost V 4 bases and J 0 bases, with 16 bases left between them. The CDR3 is 17 amino acids. The germline V gene has CDR1 MGHRA and CDR2 YSYEKL. Here the CDR3 reads CASSPPGEGVAKNIQYF. The CDR3 DNA reads TGCGCCAGCAGCCCACCGGGGGAGGGGGTAGCCAAAAACATTCAGTACTTC.

This clone was picked up a small number of times. The chain is built from TRBV2 and TRBJ2-3; weak D call: TRBD2 (7 bases). Trimming left V 4 bases short and J 5 bases short, with 13 bases between. The CDR3 is made up of 14 amino acids. Per the germline V gene, CDR1 is SNHLY and CDR2 is FYNNEI. The CDR3 loop is CASSAVRGGDTQYF. DNA of the CDR3: TGTGCCAGCAGTGCCGTGAGGGGGGGAGATACGCAGTATTTT.

As to this clone: Within the sample, other DNA sequences also encode this same CDR3. The chain links TRBV3-1 (or the pseudogene TRBV3-2) to TRBJ2-7; possible D gene TRBD1, 5 bases. The CDR3 has 14 amino acids. Germline V gene data show CDR1 as LGHDT and CDR2 as YNNKEL (reference sequence). Trimming left V 1 base short and J 3 bases short, with 10 bases between. The CDR3 loop reads CASSQGGRGYEQYF. In DNA form, the CDR3 reads TGTGCCAGCAGCCAAGGAGGTAGGGGCTACGAGCAGTACTTC.

The chain links TRBV11-2 to TRBJ2-3; 8 bases are shared with TRBD2. CDR1 is SGHAT and CDR2 is FQNNGV in the germline V gene. V shed 0 bases, J shed 2 bases, and the junction held 4 bases outside the gene matches. The CDR3 loop spans 16 amino acids. CDR3 bases: TGTGCCAGCAGCTTAGACTTAGCGGGGATCACAGATACGCAGTATTTT. It specifies CASSLDLAGITDTQYF.

The chain carries TRBV2 and TRBJ1-5; 9 bases line up with TRBD1. J lost 3 bases, V lost 4 bases, and 13 bases had no gene match. The CDR3 has 18 amino acids. Germline-derived CDR1 and CDR2 are SNHLY and FYNNEI. The CDR3 region is CASSVDRDRGFLNQPQHF. The CDR3 nucleotides read TGTGCCAGCAGTGTTGATAGAGACAGGGGGTTCCTCAATCAGCCCCAGCATTTT.

The chain uses TRBV4-3 and TRBJ2-2; possible D gene TRBD1, 6 bases. CDR3 length: 17 residues. The ends were cut back, 0 bases at V and 1 base at J, with 12 bases in the middle. Germline V gene data show CDR1 as LGHNA and CDR2 as YSLEER. CDR3 bases: TGCGCCAGCAGCCAAGATTCCGAGACAGGGAACACCGGGGAGCTGTTTTTT. Residues: CASSQDSETGNTGELFF.

This clone turned up a few times. The chain recombines TRBV5-1 with TRBJ2-2, with D maybe TRBD2 (5 bases). The germline V and J ends were trimmed by 0 bases and 4 bases, with 16 bases remaining between them. Germline CDR1 SGHRS, CDR2 YFSETQ. The CDR3 is 17 residues long. The CDR3 region has the DNA TGCGCCAGCAGCTTGGCCGCGGCGAGCGGAGTCACCGGGGAGCTGTTTTTT. This codes for CASSLAAASGVTGELFF. The whole variable domain, filled in from reference TRBV5-1 and TRBJ2-2, reads KAGVTQTPRYLIKTRGQQVTLSCSPISGHRSVSWYQQTPGQGLQFLFEYFSETQRNKGNFPGRFSGRQFSNSRSEMNVSTLELGDSALYLCASSLAAASGVTGELFFGEGSRLTVL.

The chain combines TRBV12-5 with TRBJ1-2; D possibly corresponds to TRBD1 (5 bases). V lost 3 bases and J 5 bases, leaving 13 bases between the germline ends. The CDR3 has 14 residues. Per germline, CDR1 LGHNT and CDR2 FRNRAP. The CDR3 DNA is TGTGCTAGTGGTTTTGTGGGGGGGGATTATGGCTACACCTTC. Its translation is CASGFVGGDYGYTF.

The rearrangement uses TRBV5-4 and TRBJ1-3, with a tentative D call TRBD1 (6 bases). The CDR3 is 15 amino acids. With 4 bases removed from V and 4 bases from J, the gap between germline ends came to 15 bases. Germline V CDR1 and CDR2: SGHNT, YYREEE (reference sequence). CDR3 DNA: TGTGCCAGCAGCCCTCTACAGGGAAACGGAAACACCATATATTTT. This encodes CASSPLQGNGNTIYF.

Of note for this clone: The junction does not match germline at one end; this may be a read error. The rearrangement joins TRBV5-4 to TRBJ2-2, with unresolved D. In germline, CDR1 is SGHNT, CDR2 YYREEE (reference sequence). This CDR3 has 11 residues. The CDR3 spells CATSQAGELFF. The DNA of the CDR3 is TGTGCCACCAGCCAGGCCGGGGAGCTGTTTTTT.

This chain connects TRBV24-1 to TRBJ1-6; perhaps TRBD1 as D (6 bases). CDR3 length equals 14 residues. Germline lookup yields CDR1 KGHDR and CDR2 SFDVKD. V dropped 9 bases and J dropped 6 bases, with 14 bases sitting between them. Here the CDR3 reads CATGQMDSNSPLHF. DNA for the CDR3: TGTGCCACCGGCCAGATGGACAGTAATTCACCCCTCCACTTT.

The V and J genes are TRBV19 and TRBJ2-7; TRBD1 matches at 8 bases. With V trimmed by 7 bases and J by 5 bases, 13 bases remained unmatched. Germline-derived CDR1 and CDR2 are LNHDA and SQIVND (reference sequence). This CDR3 is 15 amino acids long. The CDR3 DNA is TGTGCCAGTACCCCCCAGTCCGGGACAGGCGACGAGCAGTACTTC. Protein sequence: CASTPQSGTGDEQYF.

The V gene is TRBV4-2, the J gene TRBJ1-4; D gene ambiguous. CDR1 LGHNA and CDR2 YNFKEQ come from the germline V gene. This CDR3 is built from 11 residues. V lost 2 bases to trimming and J lost 14 bases, with 9 bases between them. This chain's CDR3 is CASSQNLRLFF. DNA of the CDR3: TGTGCCAGCAGCCAAAATTTACGGCTGTTTTTT.

V is TRBV4-3 and J is TRBJ2-3; weak D call: TRBD2 (5 bases). Germline CDR1 LGHNA, CDR2 YSLEER. With 4 bases removed from V and 1 base from J, the gap between germline ends came to 6 bases. CDR3 length: 13 amino acids. As DNA, the CDR3 is TGCGCCAGCAGCCCCGGGGGCACAGATACGCAGTATTTT. Protein sequence: CASSPGGTDTQYF.

The rearrangement joins TRBV7-2 to TRBJ1-2, with TRBD1 matching 8 bases. The CDR3 contains 15 residues. Per germline, CDR1 SGHTA and CDR2 FQGNSA. V shed 0 bases, J shed 7 bases, and the junction held 7 bases outside the gene matches. The CDR3 loop reads CASSLARTGSGGYTF. The DNA for the CDR3 is TGTGCCAGCAGCTTAGCTAGGACAGGGTCCGGTGGCTACACCTTC.

The chain combines TRBV2 with TRBJ2-7, with TRBD1 matching 8 bases. The CDR3 is made up of 14 amino acids. The ends lost 4 bases at V and 5 bases at J; junction bases unmatched: 7. Germline CDR1 is SNHLY and CDR2 is FYNNEI. In nucleotides, the CDR3 is TGTGCCAGCAGTGGGTACAGGGGGATCGACGAGCAGTACTTC. This translates into CASSGYRGIDEQYF.